The sequence of this T cell receptor beta chain was determined in a study of T cells after yellow fever vaccination. Findings and caveats of the study: After the booster, 96% of CD4 and 75% to 90% of CD8 primary-response clones were re-detected. Weaker overall was a secondary response that nonetheless peaked faster, on day 5 versus 15.

MiXCR, applied by TCRdb to the 5' RACE reads, yields one record per CDR3 protein. The data hold roughly 160,000 distinct CDR3 sequences, with more than 5.5% observed a single time. As to this clonotype: What it binds is unknown.

The source is a man aged 18 to 30 who received the YFV17D yellow fever vaccine. The sample here was CD4+ T cells sorted from PBMCs, taken 4 to 6 days after the first yellow fever vaccination.

The CDR3 DNA sequence: TGTGCCAGCAGTTACCCCCAGGCCCATCAGCCCCAGCATTTT. Protein product: CASSYPQAHQPQHF. The chain couples TRBV6-5 to TRBJ1-5; no definite D call. Germline CDR1 MNHEY, CDR2 SVGAGI. The CDR3 totals 14 residues. Trimming took off 2 bases at V and 5 bases at J, with 10 bases between the two ends.